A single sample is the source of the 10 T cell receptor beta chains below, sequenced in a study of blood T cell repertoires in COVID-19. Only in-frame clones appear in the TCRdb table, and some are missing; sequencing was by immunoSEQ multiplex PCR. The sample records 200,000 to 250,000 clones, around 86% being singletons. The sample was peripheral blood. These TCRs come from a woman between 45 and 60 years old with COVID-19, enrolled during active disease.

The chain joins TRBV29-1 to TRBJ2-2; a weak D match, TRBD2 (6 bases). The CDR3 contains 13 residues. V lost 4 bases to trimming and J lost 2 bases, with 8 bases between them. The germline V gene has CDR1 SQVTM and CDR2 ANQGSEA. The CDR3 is CSVGAGNTGELFF. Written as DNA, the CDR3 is TGCAGCGTTGGGGCGGGAAACACCGGGGAGCTGTTTTTT.

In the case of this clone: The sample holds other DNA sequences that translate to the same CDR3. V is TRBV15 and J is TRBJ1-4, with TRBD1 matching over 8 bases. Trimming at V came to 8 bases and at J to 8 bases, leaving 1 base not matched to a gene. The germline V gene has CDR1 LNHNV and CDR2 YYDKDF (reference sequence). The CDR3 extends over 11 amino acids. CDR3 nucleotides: TGTGCCACCTCAGGGGGCGAAAAACTGTTTTTT. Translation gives CATSGGEKLFF.

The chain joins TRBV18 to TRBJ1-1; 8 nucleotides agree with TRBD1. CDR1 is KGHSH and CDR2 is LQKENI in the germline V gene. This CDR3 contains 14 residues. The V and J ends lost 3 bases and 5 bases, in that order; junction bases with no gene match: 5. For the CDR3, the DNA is TGTGCCAGCTCACCTCAGGGGGCGGGTACTGAAGCTTTCTTT. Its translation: CASSPQGAGTEAFF.

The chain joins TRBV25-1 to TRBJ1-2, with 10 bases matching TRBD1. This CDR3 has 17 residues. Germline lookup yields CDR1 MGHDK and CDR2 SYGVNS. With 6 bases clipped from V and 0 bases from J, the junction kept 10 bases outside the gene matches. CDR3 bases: TGTGCCAGCAGGGGGATGGGACAGGGGCCGCCTAACTATGGCTACACCTTC. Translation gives CASRGMGQGPPNYGYTF.

The CDR3 coding sequence is TGTGCCAGCCGACCATGGCAGGGGGCTGACGGGGAGCTGTTTTTT. Its translation: CASRPWQGADGELFF. The chain employs TRBV7-9 and TRBJ2-2, with TRBD1 identical over 8 bases. The junction had 12 bases not matched to a gene; V was cut back by 8 bases and J by 7 bases. Looked up from germline, CDR1 is SEHNR and CDR2 is FQNEAQ (reference sequence). This CDR3 spans 15 amino acids.

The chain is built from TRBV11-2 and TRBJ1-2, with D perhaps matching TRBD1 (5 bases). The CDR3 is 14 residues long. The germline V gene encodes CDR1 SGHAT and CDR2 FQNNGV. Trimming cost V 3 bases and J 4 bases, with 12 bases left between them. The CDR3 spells CASSLPGTLYGYTF. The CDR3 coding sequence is TGTGCCAGCAGCTTGCCCGGGACTCTCTATGGCTACACCTTC.

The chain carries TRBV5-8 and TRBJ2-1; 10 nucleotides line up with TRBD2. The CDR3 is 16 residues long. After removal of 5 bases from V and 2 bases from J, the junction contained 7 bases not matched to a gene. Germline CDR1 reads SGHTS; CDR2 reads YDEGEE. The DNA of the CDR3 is TGTGCCAGCAGTTACTTACTAGCGGGACCCTACAATGAGCAGTTCTTC. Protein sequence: CASSYLLAGPYNEQFF.

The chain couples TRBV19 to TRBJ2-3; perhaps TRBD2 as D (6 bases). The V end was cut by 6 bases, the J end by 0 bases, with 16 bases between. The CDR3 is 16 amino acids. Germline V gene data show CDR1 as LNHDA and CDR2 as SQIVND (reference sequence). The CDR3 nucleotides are TGTGCCAGTAGCGGGGGACCTCCTCCTAGCACAGATACGCAGTATTTT. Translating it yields CASSGGPPPSTDTQYF.

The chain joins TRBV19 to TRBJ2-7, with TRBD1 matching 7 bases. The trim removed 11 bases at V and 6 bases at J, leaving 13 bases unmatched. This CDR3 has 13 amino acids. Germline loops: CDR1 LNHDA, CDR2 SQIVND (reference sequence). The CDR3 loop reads CAAAYIQGSEQYF. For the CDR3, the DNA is TGTGCCGCCGCCTATATACAGGGGTCCGAGCAGTACTTC.

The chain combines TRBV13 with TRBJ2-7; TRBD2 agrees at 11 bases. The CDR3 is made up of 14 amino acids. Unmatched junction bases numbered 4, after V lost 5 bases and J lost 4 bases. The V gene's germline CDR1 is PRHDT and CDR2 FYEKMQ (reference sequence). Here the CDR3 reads CASSIAGGAYEQYF. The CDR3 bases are TGTGCCAGCAGCATAGCGGGGGGGGCATACGAGCAGTACTTC.